The T cell receptor beta chain under discussion was sequenced for a study of T cells in Graves' hyperthyroidism and ophthalmopathy (dated by TCRdb to 2018 to 2020). For the wider study: Peripheral blood was collected at initial diagnosis, before any treatment. To identify distinguishing TCR V-J signatures, a discovery cohort of around 100 patients was used, comprising approximately 40 with Graves' ophthalmopathy and some 60 with stable Graves' hyperthyroidism. Whether ophthalmopathy could be predicted prospectively was tested in an independent validation cohort made up of roughly 19 hyperthyroidism patients plus 17 patients who later progressed to ophthalmopathy. The 75 to 100 discovery patients were divided at random into training and test sets in a 7:3 ratio. In addition, the study compared T-cell repertoires in thyroid tissue and in blood from roughly six Graves' hyperthyroidism patients. Once sampling was done, hyperthyroidism patients were given methimazole at a starting dose of 30 mg daily, whereas ophthalmopathy patients were given high-dose intravenous methylprednisolone. TCR Vbeta CDR3 sequencing of some 140 peripheral blood samples (about 45 ophthalmopathy, 75 hyperthyroidism and approximately 17 progressor patients) is reported in the paper. Summary of the overall study and its limitations: Most expanded thyroid clonotypes (frequency above 0.001) were also found in blood, which suggests that blood repertoires may mirror thyroid immune responses. A model built on a 13 V-J signature distinguished ophthalmopathy from stable hyperthyroidism, reaching 85% to 90% sensitivity and around 81% specificity in cross-validation and 80%/75% in testing. During validation, the model predicted progression to ophthalmopathy a median of about 6.5 months ahead of onset, with roughly 65% sensitivity and under 85% specificity. No statistical method was used to fix the sample size in advance, and group allocation was not hidden from the investigators.

The TCR beta CDR3 regions were amplified from the RNA transcripts. A first-round RT-PCR of the TCR CDR3 used the HTBI primer set with the Qiagen OneStep RT-PCR kit. Libraries were constructed in a second round of multiplex PCR, after which size selection and purification were performed. Sequencing of the libraries was done on an Illumina HiSeq2000 using paired-end 100 bp reads. Per the authors' processing: SOAPnuke was used to process the raw data, removing reads that contained adapters or uncalled bases, had a mean Phred below 15, or lacked an exact match to the constant primer or identifier. COPE v1.2.5 was used to merge the high-quality paired reads, and each unique nucleotide sequence was defined as a clonotype. MiTCR v1.1 was used to align the clonotypes against IMGT TRBV, TRBD and TRBJ reference segments. Analysis was restricted to V-J combinations with a frequency above 0.0001, which covered about 99% of repertoires. The TCS score was defined as F50 (clonal expansion) divided by E x V (chaos), with BLOSUM62-based TCRdist calculated between CDR3 peptides within each V-J. Welch's t-statistics and random forest reduced several hundred V-J features to 10 to 15, which were used in a naive Bayes classifier (R e1071). Thyroid-blood repertoire similarity was quantified with the Morisita-Horn index. Through fastp at Q25 and MiXCR, TCRdb rebuilt clones from the public reads, retaining in-frame beta chains. One record per CDR3 amino acid sequence lists the most common genes and DNA. These V and J calls originate from TCRdb's pipeline instead of the authors' own analysis. The sample contains hundreds of thousands of distinct CDR3 sequences, roughly 14% of them found a single time. The ten largest clones capture roughly 4.3% of the sample.

The germline V gene (reference sequence) sets CDR1 to LNHDA and CDR2 to SQIVND. Trimming removed 8 bases from V and 2 bases from J; the gene matches leave 20 bases unexplained. The CDR3 spans 18 residues, from the cysteine through the phenylalanine. Of all the DNA, just the CDR3 is kept, 54 bases in frame from base 1. Ophthalmopathy patients had moderately to severely active disease, Clinical Activity Score of at least 3, NOSPECS grade of at least 4, and duration under 3 months. Patients with uncontrolled infections, other autoimmune diseases, pregnancy or lactation were excluded. Diagnoses relied on clinical symptoms, serum thyroxine and TRAb, thyroid ultrasound and orbital computed tomography. Ficoll-Paque density gradient centrifugation was used to isolate PBMCs from approximately 10 ml of fresh peripheral blood. Total RNA was extracted using Trizol reagent, and RNA quality was assessed on an Agilent 2100 Bioanalyzer.

Note on this clonotype: Its antigen is still unknown. No clone much larger than this one lies a single base away; base qualities are absent.

This clonotype was sampled from a woman in her forties with Graves' ophthalmopathy. The sequence is built from TRBV19 and TRBJ2-7; 8 of the junction bases match TRBD1. The source material was blood. The DNA reads TGTGCCAGTCGTAGGTCCGGGACAGGCTTCTCTTCGCCCTACGAGCAGTACTTC. Translated, it reads CASRRSGTGFSSPYEQYF.